The 14 T cell receptor beta chains in this list originate from one sample, sequenced in a study of cytomegalovirus exposure and HLA in healthy donors. Amplification used 60 Vbeta primers and 13 Jbeta primers. The method was immunoSEQ multiplex PCR; TCRdb's version includes in-frame clones alone and lacks a portion of them. This table holds roughly 150,000 clones, 68% found once. Sequenced sample: PBMCs. The receptors stem from a man aged 25-45 years in good health and CMV-seropositive.

This clone has a handful of counts. The chain combines TRBV18 with TRBJ1-4; D is possibly TRBD1 (5 bases). The CDR3 extends over 13 amino acids. CDR1 KGHSH and CDR2 LQKENI come from the germline V gene. Between the trimmed V and J ends, which lost 5 bases and 8 bases, there was a span of 12 bases. As DNA, the CDR3 is TGTGCCAGCTCATCACTGGAGGGGGAAAAACTGTTTTTT. It codes for CASSSLEGEKLFF.

The chain is built from TRBV7-9 and TRBJ2-2; TRBD1 matches 8 bases. With 2 bases clipped from V and 1 base from J, the junction kept 9 bases outside the gene matches. Germline assignment: CDR1 SEHNR and CDR2 FQNEAQ (reference sequence). The CDR3 consists of 18 residues. CDR3 nucleotide sequence: TGTGCCAGCAGCTTATTACGAGGTGGACAGGGGAACACCGGGGAGCTGTTTTTT. Its translation is CASSLLRGGQGNTGELFF. The full variable domain, completed using reference TRBV7-9 and TRBJ2-2, is DTGVSQNPRHKITKRGQNVTFRCDPISEHNRLYWYRQTLGQGPEFLTYFQNEAQLEKSRLLSDRFSAERPKGSFSTLEIQRTEQGDSAMYLCASSLLRGGQGNTGELFFGEGSRLTVL.

This clone was counted only a few times. This rearrangement joins TRBV5-1 to TRBJ2-7; 10 positions agree with TRBD2. The V gene end was trimmed by 0 bases and the J gene end by 3 bases; junction bases not matched to a gene: 9. The CDR3 has 17 amino acids. The germline gives CDR1 SGHRS, CDR2 YFSETQ. The CDR3 loop is CASSLVSPSGRFYEQYF. CDR3 in DNA: TGCGCCAGCAGCTTGGTTTCTCCTAGCGGGAGATTCTACGAGCAGTACTTC.

This clone came up once. This rearrangement joins TRBV7-9 to TRBJ1-1; unclear D gene. The V end lost 5 bases, the J end lost 2 bases, and 3 bases lay between the germline ends. The CDR3 has 11 residues. Per germline, CDR1 SEHNR and CDR2 FQNEAQ (reference sequence). The DNA of the CDR3 is TGTGCCAGCAGCATAAACACTGAAGCTTTCTTT. It yields the protein CASSINTEAFF.

This clone came up a few times. The CDR3 region has the DNA TGTGCCAGCAGCCAAGATGAGGGCAGGGGTTCTGGCAATCAGCCCCAGCATTTT. It codes for CASSQDEGRGSGNQPQHF. V and J are TRBV4-2 and TRBJ1-5; TRBD1 is a possible D gene (6 bases). The germline V gene has CDR1 LGHNA and CDR2 YNFKEQ. Deletions cut 0 bases from V and 2 bases from J, with 17 bases between. The CDR3 length is 18 residues.

This clone was picked up a small number of times. V is TRBV6-6 and J is TRBJ2-7; 7 bases are shared with TRBD2. There are 11 residues in the CDR3. Germline V gene sequence: CDR1 MNHNY, CDR2 SVGAGI (reference sequence). Unmatched junction bases numbered 7, after V lost 10 bases and J lost 7 bases. DNA of the CDR3: TGTGCCACCGCCGGGACTAAAGAGCAGTACTTC. It is translated as CATAGTKEQYF.

The chain couples TRBV18 to TRBJ2-5; 12 nucleotides match TRBD2. The CDR3 totals 16 residues. The V gene end was trimmed by 5 bases and the J gene end by 3 bases; junction bases not matched to a gene: 7. Per the germline V gene, CDR1 is KGHSH and CDR2 is LQKENI. The CDR3 protein is CASSVPGLAGEETQYF. In DNA, the CDR3 is TGTGCCAGCTCAGTTCCGGGACTAGCGGGTGAAGAGACCCAGTACTTC.

The chain has TRBV11-2 and TRBJ2-5; D may be TRBD2 (5 bases). The germline V gene encodes CDR1 SGHAT and CDR2 FQNNGV. V dropped 5 bases and J dropped 9 bases, with 13 bases sitting between them. This CDR3 is built from 12 residues. CDR3 sequence: CASSGAERAQYF. DNA of the CDR3: TGTGCCAGCAGCGGCGCAGAGAGGGCCCAGTACTTC.

The J gene is TRBJ2-3, the V gene TRBV11-3, with D perhaps matching TRBD1 (6 bases). This CDR3 has 13 residues. Trimming stripped 6 bases from V and 3 bases from J, with 10 bases between. Per germline, CDR1 SGHNT and CDR2 YENEEA. The CDR3 reads CASRVGGTDTQYF. CDR3 bases: TGTGCCAGCAGGGTAGGGGGAACAGATACGCAGTATTTT.

This clone has only a few counts. The J gene is TRBJ2-5, the V gene TRBV9; TRBD2 might be the D (5 bases). Germline V gene sequence: CDR1 SGDLS, CDR2 YYNGEE. The CDR3 runs 15 residues. V lost 4 bases and J 5 bases, leaving 18 bases between the germline ends. CDR3 DNA: TGTGCCAGCAGCCCTAGCTCACTCATAGAGGAGACCCAGTACTTC. Its translation: CASSPSSLIEETQYF. The full variable domain, in which reference TRBV9 and TRBJ2-5 provide the parts outside the CDR3, is DSGVTQTPKHLITATGQRVTLRCSPRSGDLSVYWYQQSLDQGLQFLIQYYNGEERAKGNILERFSAQQFPDLHSELNLSSLELGDSALYFCASSPSSLIEETQYFGPGTRLLVL.

V is TRBV6-1 and J is TRBJ1-5; tentatively, D is TRBD1 (5 bases). This CDR3 has 15 amino acids. CDR1 and CDR2 from the germline V gene are MNHNS and SASEGT. With 4 bases removed from V and 4 bases from J, the gap between germline ends came to 14 bases. CDR3 nucleotides: TGTGCCAGCAGTGCGTCCCGGGACTTTAATCAGCCCCAGCATTTT. This sequence encodes CASSASRDFNQPQHF.

The CDR3 region is CASSKPGASGYNEQFF. The CDR3 region has the DNA TGTGCCAGCAGCAAACCCGGGGCTAGCGGATACAATGAGCAGTTCTTC. The genes are TRBV21-1 and TRBJ2-1; the DNA was not compared with TRBD2, the D call given in the table. TRBV21-1 constitutes a pseudogene. The CDR3 has 16 residues.

The chain combines TRBV10-3 with TRBJ2-2; D possibly corresponds to TRBD2 (6 bases). There are 14 residues in the CDR3. Trimming cost V 11 bases and J 7 bases, with 20 bases left between them. CDR1 and CDR2 (germline): ENHRY, SYGVKD. CDR3 sequence: CAVYSGGNNGELFF. CDR3 in DNA: TGTGCCGTATACTCGGGCGGGAATAACGGGGAGCTGTTTTTT.

In regard to this clone: Relative to the germline gene, one junction end is altered; a read error may explain this. The gene calls are TRBV7-9 and TRBJ2-1, with D perhaps matching TRBD2 (5 bases). CDR1 SEHNR and CDR2 FQNEAQ come from the germline V gene (reference sequence). CDR3 length: 14 amino acids. CDR3 in DNA: TGTGCCAGCAACTTACTCACTAGGAGCAATGAGCAGTTCTTC. Residues: CASNLLTRSNEQFF.